These 20 T cell receptor beta chains share one sample of origin, sequenced in a study of T cell repertoires in cytomegalovirus infection. TCRdb analysed the reads with MiXCR anew, one entry per CDR3 protein. The sample lists about 900,000 distinct CDR3 sequences; approximately 33% were seen once. These receptors have no known antigen. The material sequenced was cultured CD8+ T cells from PBMCs, taken from culture after CMV antigen stimulation. These receptors were taken from a human donor in good health (CMV status not recorded). Some clones in this sample may be carry-over from other donors' samples.

The chain recombines TRBV5-5 with TRBJ2-7; 9 nucleotides agree with TRBD1. CDR1 and CDR2 from the germline V gene are SGHKS and YYEKEE (reference sequence). The CDR3 has 14 amino acids. J lost 7 bases, V lost 0 bases, and 5 bases had no gene match. CDR3 sequence: CASSLDRGRREQYV. The DNA of the CDR3 is TGTGCCAGCAGCTTGGACAGGGGGCGTCGAGAGCAGTACGTC.

J is TRBJ2-2 and V is TRBV12-3 or TRBV12-4; TRBD2 is a possible D gene (7 bases). V gave up 10 bases and J gave up 6 bases, with 15 bases separating them. The CDR3 extends over 13 amino acids. CDR3 sequence (DNA): TGTGCCAACACCCTAGGGGGGGCCGGGGAGCTGTTTTTT. Its protein is CANTLGGAGELFF.

The gene calls are TRBV7-9 and TRBJ1-3, with D maybe TRBD1 (6 bases). Germline V gene lookup returns CDR1 SEHNR and CDR2 FQNEAQ (reference sequence). V was trimmed by 3 bases and J by 7 bases, leaving 16 bases between them. The CDR3 length is 15 residues. Here the CDR3 reads CASSFPGQIINTIYF. The DNA of the CDR3 is TGTGCCAGCAGCTTCCCGGGACAAATCATCAACACCATATATTTT. Looking up the rest from reference TRBV7-9 and TRBJ1-3 gives the full variable domain: DTGVSQNPRHKITKRGQNVTFRCDPISEHNRLYWYRQTLGQGPEFLTYFQNEAQLEKSRLLSDRFSAERPKGSFSTLEIQRTEQGDSAMYLCASSFPGQIINTIYFGEGSWLTVV.

Only a few counts were recorded for this clonotype. The chain carries TRBV6-6 and TRBJ1-5; D unresolved. The length of the CDR3 is 16 residues. Germline loops: CDR1 MNHNY, CDR2 SVGAGI (reference sequence). Trimming removed 0 bases from V and 5 bases from J, with 14 bases in between. The CDR3 loop is CASSYSIRVRHQPQHF. The CDR3 region has the DNA TGTGCCAGCAGTTACTCGATCCGGGTTCGGCATCAGCCCCAGCATTTT.

This clonotype was observed once. The chain combines TRBV19 with TRBJ2-4; D possibly corresponds to TRBD2 (5 bases). Trimming left V 1 base short and J 0 bases short, with 19 bases between. Germline assignment: CDR1 LNHDA and CDR2 SQIVND (reference sequence). This CDR3 spans 19 amino acids. Here the CDR3 DNA reads TGTGCCAGTAGTATAGGAAAGGTCCGGCGAGGGATAGCCAAAAACATTCAGTACTTC. It specifies CASSIGKVRRGIAKNIQYF.

The chain uses TRBV7-9 and TRBJ1-4; no reliable D call. Between the trimmed V and J ends, which lost 3 bases and 5 bases, there was a span of 7 bases. The V gene's germline CDR1 is SEHNR and CDR2 FQNEAQ (reference sequence). The CDR3 sequence is 13 residues long. The CDR3 spells CASSFQLNEKLFF. DNA of the CDR3: TGTGCCAGCAGCTTCCAATTAAATGAAAAACTGTTTTTT.

This chain joins TRBV29-1 and TRBJ2-2; D unclear. The CDR3 extends over 13 amino acids. The V end lost 4 bases, the J end lost 2 bases, and 8 bases lay between the germline ends. CDR1 is SQVTM and CDR2 is ANQGSEA in the germline V gene. CDR3 nucleotide sequence: TGCAGCGTTGTAGAGGATAACACCGGGGAGCTGTTTTTT. Translating it yields CSVVEDNTGELFF.

This clonotype was seen repeatedly, ten times or more. The CDR3 DNA is TGTGCCAGCAGCTTAGTGGACAGCTCCTACGAGCAGTACTTC. Protein: CASSLVDSSYEQYF. This sequence joins TRBV7-2 and TRBJ2-7; D might be TRBD1 (6 bases). Germline CDR1 and CDR2: SGHTA and FQGNSA. Trimming pared 1 base from V and 0 bases from J, leaving 7 bases between. The CDR3 spans 14 residues.

In its sample, this clonotype was seen a few times. V gene TRBV6-2 or TRBV6-3 combines with J gene TRBJ2-6, with D uncertain. Germline V CDR1 and CDR2: MNHEY, SVGEGT. The CDR3 runs to 11 residues. V was clipped by 10 bases and J by 8 bases, with 9 bases between them. The DNA for the CDR3 is TGTGCCACCGCTGATACCAACGTCCTGACTTTC. It encodes CATADTNVLTF.

This clonotype was seen a few times. The V gene is TRBV19, the J gene TRBJ2-2; 8 bases line up with TRBD2. V dropped 7 bases and J dropped 1; count of bases not matched to a gene: 11. The CDR3 extends over 17 amino acids. Germline V gene lookup returns CDR1 LNHDA and CDR2 SQIVND (reference sequence). CDR3 bases: TGTGCCAGTACCCTTCTGGGGCTAGCGGGGAACACCGGGGAGCTGTTTTTT. This encodes CASTLLGLAGNTGELFF. Together with reference TRBV19 and TRBJ2-2, the CDR3 gives the full variable domain: DGGITQSPKYLFRKEGQNVTLSCEQNLNHDAMYWYRQDPGQGLRLIYYSQIVNDFQKGDIAEGYSVSREKKESFPLTVTSAQKNPTAFYLCASTLLGLAGNTGELFFGEGSRLTVL.

The chain has TRBV5-6 and TRBJ2-7; 7 bases line up with TRBD1. The CDR3 runs 14 residues. Germline V gives CDR1 SGHDT, CDR2 YYEEEE. V gave up 3 bases and J gave up 2 bases; unmatched junction bases: 5. The CDR3 DNA reads TGTGCCAGCAGCTCCCGGGACAGCGCCTACGAGCAGTACGTC. Its protein product is CASSSRDSAYEQYV.

This clonotype was observed at least ten times. The rearrangement links TRBV7-2 to TRBJ2-5; 11 positions match TRBD1. Unmatched junction bases numbered 5, after V lost 5 bases and J lost 3 bases. The CDR3 has 15 residues. In germline, CDR1 is SGHTA, CDR2 FQGNSA. The CDR3 DNA sequence: TGTGCCAGCAGCCCCTGGGACAGGGGGGAAGAGACCCAGTACTTC. Encoded protein: CASSPWDRGEETQYF.

This chain links TRBV28 with TRBJ2-3; 9 bases agree with TRBD1. The CDR3 loop spans 16 amino acids. After removal of 4 bases from V and 2 bases from J, the junction contained 7 bases not matched to a gene. Looked up from germline, CDR1 is MDHEN and CDR2 is SYDVKM. The CDR3 DNA sequence: TGTGCCAGCAGTTCAAACCGGGACAGGGCCACAGATACGCAGTATTTT. This encodes CASSSNRDRATDTQYF.

The gene calls are TRBV6-6 and TRBJ2-5; 13 bases agree with TRBD2. J was trimmed by 1 base and V by 4 bases; bases with no gene match: 6. The germline V gene has CDR1 MNHNY and CDR2 SVGAGI (reference sequence). The CDR3 covers 17 residues. The CDR3 reads CASSFHRLAGGQETQYF. As DNA, the CDR3 is TGTGCCAGCAGTTTCCACCGACTAGCGGGGGGCCAAGAGACCCAGTACTTC.

This chain joins TRBV4-1 and TRBJ2-3; no reliable D call. V dropped 6 bases and J dropped 1 base, with 20 bases sitting between them. Germline V lookup: CDR1 MGHRA, CDR2 YSYEKL. This CDR3 contains 17 residues. The CDR3 DNA reads as TGCGCCAGCAGTACCACGTACGGACCGGCGCGCACAGATACGCAGTATTTT. The encoded protein is CASSTTYGPARTDTQYF.

The chain uses TRBV15 and TRBJ2-7; D might be TRBD1 (5 bases). V was cut by 5 bases and J by 4 bases, with 12 bases left in between. This CDR3 region has 13 residues. Germline lookup yields CDR1 LNHNV and CDR2 YYDKDF (reference sequence). CDR3 sequence: CATSDGDRYEQYV. CDR3 coding DNA: TGTGCCACCAGCGACGGAGACAGATACGAGCAGTACGTC.

In its sample, this clonotype was seen a few times. At one end, the junction sequence differs from germline, possibly due to a read error. V usage is TRBV11-3 and J usage is TRBJ1-2; TRBD1 aligns across 9 bases. Germline loops: CDR1 SGHNT, CDR2 YENEEA. The CDR3 covers 17 residues. This CDR3 reads CASSLVKKQGANYGYTF. CDR3 bases: TGTGCCAGCAGTTTAGTAAAAAAACAGGGGGCGAACTATGGCTACACCTTC.

The J gene is TRBJ1-1, the V gene TRBV25-1; 12 bases map to TRBD1. V trimming: 6 bases; J trimming: 4 bases; junction bases outside the gene matches: 9. Germline V gene data show CDR1 as MGHDK and CDR2 as SYGVNS. This CDR3 comprises 16 residues. CDR3 nucleotides: TGTGCCAGCAGCTACGGGACAGGGGGCTGGAGCACTGAAGCTTTCTTT. It encodes CASSYGTGGWSTEAFF.

The CDR3 protein is CASTRATTEAFF. CDR3 DNA: TGTGCCAGCACCAGGGCCACCACTGAAGCTTTCTTT. The chain recombines TRBV7-9 with TRBJ1-1; the D gene is possibly TRBD1 (5 bases). The germline V and J ends were trimmed by 7 bases and 4 bases, with 10 bases remaining between them. Germline V gives CDR1 SEHNR, CDR2 FQNEAQ (reference sequence). The CDR3 extends over 12 amino acids. Drawing the rest from reference TRBV7-9 and TRBJ1-1, the complete variable domain is DTGVSQNPRHKITKRGQNVTFRCDPISEHNRLYWYRQTLGQGPEFLTYFQNEAQLEKSRLLSDRFSAERPKGSFSTLEIQRTEQGDSAMYLCASTRATTEAFFGQGTRLTVV.

The chain joins TRBV19 to TRBJ2-7; the D is unclear. Germline CDR1 reads LNHDA; CDR2 reads SQIVND (reference sequence). V lost 5 bases to trimming and J lost 3 bases, with 11 bases between them. This CDR3 has 13 amino acids. CDR3 DNA sequence: TGTGCCAGTAGTCCAACTGTGGGCTACGAGCAGTACGTC. Translating it yields CASSPTVGYEQYV.